This TCR beta chain originates from a study of control samples from healthy donors and cancer patients. This clone was detected a few times. This table comes from immunoSEQ multiplex PCR, and its TCRdb copy is limited to in-frame clones, with some not included. Seen here are about 130,000 clones, about 90% observed once, and the top ten hold roughly 2%. Between the trimmed V and J ends, which lost 6 bases and 8 bases, there was a span of 13 bases. CDR1 MNHNY and CDR2 SVGAGI come from the germline V gene (reference sequence). This CDR3 region has 12 residues. This sequence was found in a man between 18 and 35 years old in good health. The chain has TRBV6-6 and TRBJ1-2; no reliable D call. Sequencing was performed on blood. This CDR3 is CASRPNVEGYTF. CDR3 DNA sequence: TGTGCCAGCAGGCCGAACGTGGAAGGCTACACCTTC.